The rows below give T cell receptor beta chains drawn from one sample of a study of blood T cell repertoires in COVID-19. Here immunoSEQ multiplex PCR was the method, and the copy in TCRdb shows in-frame clones only, minus some. The repertoire holds around 170,000 clones, with over 65% as singletons. The sequencing sample was made of peripheral blood. These receptor sequences come from a woman older than 75 with acute or convalescent COVID-19. Both conserved end residues are part of each CDR3. A D gene is named only where the DNA matches it firmly. Expanded clones are given a class, and other clones once, few, many or no size at all.

>TRBV2|TRBJ2-5|TRBD2|NA
TGTGCCAGCAGTAGGTTGGCGGGAGCCCAAGAGACCCAGTACTTC
CASSRLAGAQETQYF
>TRBV27|TRBJ2-5|NA|many
TGTGCCAGCAGACCCAACGGGCAAGAGACCCAGTACTTC
CASRPNGQETQYF
>TRBV28|TRBJ1-1|NA|NA
TGTGCCAGCAGTCAGGGAGGCAACACTGAAGCTTTCTTT
CASSQGGNTEAFF
>TRBV21-1|TRBJ2-7|NA|NA
TGTGCCAGCAGACTAACCATGGACAGGGGGAACTCCTACGAGCAGTACTTC
CASRLTMDRGNSYEQYF
>TRBV3-1/TRBV3-2|TRBJ1-5|NA|NA
TGTGCCAGCAGCCAAGATGCGCGGCAGGGGACCCTGCCCCAGCATTTT
CASSQDARQGTLPQHF
>TRBV2|TRBJ1-1|NA|NA
TGTGCCAGCAGTGGTGGGGGGTTGAACACTGAAGCTTTCTTT
CASSGGGLNTEAFF
>TRBV7-6|TRBJ2-1|TRBD2|NA
TGTGCCAGCAGCAAACTAGCGGGAGGGCCTAGTGAGCAGTTCTTC
CASSKLAGGPSEQFF
>TRBV7-2|TRBJ2-1|TRBD1|NA
TGTGCCAGCAGCCACAGGGGGCTAGCGGAAGCCAATGAGCAGTTCTTC
CASSHRGLAEANEQFF
>TRBV11-3|TRBJ2-1|NA|NA
TGTGCCAGCAGATCATGGGTGGGGGACACAGGATACAATGAGCAGTTCTTC
CASRSWVGDTGYNEQFF
>TRBV25-1|TRBJ2-2|NA|NA
TGTGCCAGCAGCCAGGGTTGGAACACCGGGGAGCTGTTTTTT
CASSQGWNTGELFF
>TRBV25-1|TRBJ2-5|NA|NA
TGTGCCAGCAGTGATCCCCACGGTCCTAGGGAGACCCAGTACTTC
CASSDPHGPRETQYF
>TRBV20-1|TRBJ2-2|TRBD2|NA
TGCAGTGCTAGTCGGCTAGCGGAGAACACCGGGGAGCTGTTTTTT
CSASRLAENTGELFF
>TRBV7-8|TRBJ2-2|TRBD2|NA
TGTGCCAGCAGCAAACTAGCGACCAACACCGGGGAGCTGTTTTTT
CASSKLATNTGELFF
>TRBV19|TRBJ1-2|NA|NA
TGTGCCAGTCTCGGCGGATTACTCTATGGCTACACCTTC
CASLGGLLYGYTF
>TRBV5-1|TRBJ1-1|NA|NA
TGCGCCAGCAGCTACCTTTCTACCGACACTGAAGCTTTCTTT
CASSYLSTDTEAFF
>TRBV29-1|TRBJ1-1|TRBD1|NA
TGCAGCCCCGGACAGGGGAGGAACACTGAAGCTTTCTTT
CSPGQGRNTEAFF
>TRBV10-2|TRBJ1-2|NA|NA
TGCGCCAGCAGCTACAGGGAAGGCGGCTACACCTTC
CASSYREGGYTF
>TRBV19|TRBJ1-5|NA|NA
TGTGCCAGTAGAGGACACCGAAATAGCAATCAGCCCCAGCATTTT
CASRGHRNSNQPQHF
>TRBV10-1|TRBJ2-1|TRBD2|NA
TGCGCCAGCAGTGGTACTAGCGGGAGTGTGTTCTTC
CASSGTSGSVFF
>TRBV19|TRBJ1-5|NA|NA
TGTGCCAGTAGGCCAGGGGATCAGCCCCAGCATTTT
CASRPGDQPQHF
>TRBV28|TRBJ1-2|NA|NA
TGTGCCAGCAGTTTACCGGGGGGAAATGGCTACACCTTC
CASSLPGGNGYTF
>TRBV2|TRBJ2-2|NA|NA
TGTGCCAGCAGCCAATTTTCTTCGGACACCGGGGAGCTGTTTTTT
CASSQFSSDTGELFF
>TRBV14|TRBJ1-3|NA|NA
TGTGCCAGCAGCCAAGATCCGCAGGGTTGGGGCCTTAGCTCTGGAAACACCATATATTTT
CASSQDPQGWGLSSGNTIYF
>TRBV29-1|TRBJ2-5|NA|NA
TGCAGCGTTTGGGGCAGCCAAGAGACCCAGTACTTC
CSVWGSQETQYF